The clone carrying this TCR beta chain was counted between two and nine times. This sample includes further DNA sequences coding for the same CDR3. The entry originates in a study of blood T cell repertoires in COVID-19. Whole-study context: COVID-19 samples collected from the United States, Italy and Spain covered acute and convalescent phases. The analysed material was cDNA or gDNA that came from T cells, B-cell-depleted T cells, or PBMCs.

Donors in Cohort 3 who had recovered were those with two negative PCRs, healthcare professional clearance, or resolution of their symptoms. Germline-derived CDR1 and CDR2 are KGHSH and LQKENI. The CDR3 length is 16 residues. V trimming: 3 bases; J trimming: 1 base; junction bases outside the gene matches: 2. Original analysis: Reference gene primer amplification gave estimated nucleated cell counts. Assay: immunoSEQ multiplex PCR; the TCRdb copy retains only in-frame clones and omits some. V and J calls and clone size are copied from that table; D and trimming were computed from the DNA. The sample holds around 200,000 clones, 84% seen once.

Sequencing used PBMCs or T cells enriched from blood (not recorded which). The chain uses TRBV18 and TRBJ2-7; 14 bases are a match to TRBD2. This TCR was recovered from a woman aged 25 to 39 who had recovered from COVID-19. The DNA of the CDR3 is TGTGCCAGCTCACCGGGACTAGCGGGAGTTTCCTACGAGCAGTACTTC. Protein product: CASSPGLAGVSYEQYF.